This T cell receptor beta chain appears in the sequencing data of a study of T cells in women clearing cervical HPV infection (dated by TCRdb to between 2018 and 2020). Turning to the overall study: The cases were under 30 women with histologically confirmed HPV16-related CIN3 or worse, and 2 of these cases were invasive cancers. The parent cohort enrolled 10,049 women aged 18 or older in Guanacaste, Costa Rica, in about 1992 to 1994 and followed the women for less than eight years. Because only a few women had HLA typing data, the possibility that HLA type acted as a confounder could not be ruled out. Median age was roughly 35 years in cases versus roughly 37 in controls, and baseline characteristics did not differ significantly. Among cases, blood sampling occurred a median of 149 days after lesion detection, with an interquartile range of about 80 to 200 days. The controls were some 23 women whose single incident HPV16 infection cleared within 12 months with no development of precancer or cancer. Quality controls consisted of five blinded duplicates per group, for a total of 60 or so samples made up of approximately 50 participants and about ten replicates. This exploratory proof-of-principle case-control study, nested within the Guanacaste HPV Natural History Study in Costa Rica, compared TCR repertoires among women with different cervical HPV16 outcomes. Cases and controls were matched on year of sample collection and on age within five years. Blood from cases was drawn at the visit where the lesion was first identified, while blood from controls was drawn once the infection was no longer detected.

TCR beta CDR3 regions were amplified by multiplex PCR using the immunoSEQ assay from an average of around 1,200 ng genomic DNA per sample. To correct primer bias, the assay used a complete synthetic TCR repertoire to set an amplification baseline. The amplicons were sequenced using the Illumina platform. The authors' analysis ran thus. Sequences were error-corrected by clustering with frequency ratios and a modified nearest-neighbor algorithm and were then analyzed in the immunoSEQ Analyzer with IMGT gene definitions. TCR richness and evenness were averaged over 20 rarefaction repeats at each rarefaction depth, excluding samples with fewer sequences than the depth. Wilcoxon rank sum tests with FDR correction were used to compare relative abundances of V, D and J genes between the groups. For the blinded duplicates, the intraclass correlation was 95% to 96% for TCR richness and averaged 76.4% across roughly 72 gene segments. The table was pulled from immuneACCESS by TCRdb, which kept in-frame rearrangements only. Such tables lose some clones; where checked, under half of the loss comes from unresolved V genes, and the rest has no known cause. The V and J calls and clone size were taken over from that table, and D and trimming were inferred from the DNA. This specimen's table enumerates under 40,000 clones. The top ten clones comprise 6.4% of the sample.

Every participant had a single incident cervical HPV16 infection, and prevalent HPV16 infections were excluded. Cervical HPV DNA was detected by MY09/MY11 PCR and genotyped by dot-blot hybridization. Approximately 16 mL of heparinized blood were centrifuged, and the buffy coat was aliquoted, frozen at -30°C, then stored at -80°C. Genomic DNA was extracted from buffy coat specimens using QIAGEN kits. Study-wide conclusions, independent of this receptor: Because the number of T cells per sample was unknown, the richness differences could reflect varying T-cell content rather than repertoire biology. Lower TRBV6-7 relative abundance was observed in cases than in controls (around 0.1% versus 0.15%; Bonferroni P = 0.0008). The cross-sectional design could not show whether associations preceded infection or resulted from it; effector/memory subsets and HPV-specific T cells were not isolated. Significantly higher TCR repertoire richness was observed in CIN3+ cases than in controls across sequencing depths, whereas no difference in evenness was found. Random forest classifiers that combined richness and V gene abundances separated cases from controls with an estimated AUC of approximately 0.78.

Trimming removed 5 bases from V and 4 bases from J, leaving 17 bases between the germline ends. Looking up the germline V gene (reference sequence) yields CDR1 SSHAT and CDR2 FNYEAQ. The CDR3 numbers 15 residues from cysteine through phenylalanine. Shown are 36 bases from within the CDR3, in frame from base 1. On this clone itself: The antigen it recognizes is unknown. The read finishes 3 residues shy of the CDR3 end, and the germline J gene is used to complete it.

The sequence is built from TRBV7-7 and TRBJ2-5, with TRBD1 tentatively as D gene (5 bases match). Sequencing used blood buffy coat. The receptor was isolated from a woman between 18 and 70 years old with a cervical HPV16 infection that either progressed to CIN3+ or cleared (not recorded which). The CDR3 has the sequence CASSPQGTFGETQYF. Partial CDR3 DNA: TGTGCCAGCAGCCCCCAGGGTACGTTTGGAGAGACC.